Listed here are 16 T cell receptor beta chains from one sample, sequenced in a study of CD4+ T cells in melanoma. Sequencing used immunoSEQ multiplex PCR; TCRdb keeps in-frame clones, though not all of them. The repertoire consists of approximately 19,000 clones, with 78% occurring once and the leading ten covering roughly a tenth. The receptors were sampled from a human donor with melanoma.

The V and J genes are TRBV21-1 and TRBJ2-5; the DNA was not compared with TRBD2, the D call given in the table. TRBV21-1 is recorded as a pseudogene. There are 15 residues in the CDR3. CDR3 residues: CASTRLAGVPRDVYF. CDR3 DNA: TGTGCCAGCACTCGACTAGCGGGGGTCCCAAGAGACGTTTACTTC.

This clone came up once. This chain links TRBV5-1 with TRBJ2-1; 8 bases fit TRBD2. CDR1 is SGHRS, CDR2 YFSETQ, per germline. J gave up 10 bases and V 1 base, and 10 bases lay outside the gene matches. The CDR3 is 15 residues long. The CDR3 sequence: CASSLSGGTNREQFF. CDR3 nucleotides: TGCGCCAGCAGCTTGTCGGGGGGGACTAACCGGGAGCAGTTCTTC.

This chain uses TRBV10-3 with TRBJ1-5, with D tentatively TRBD1 (6 bases). This CDR3 is built from 12 residues. V shed 10 bases and J shed 4 bases, with 11 bases lying between them. Germline lookup yields CDR1 ENHRY and CDR2 SYGVKD. CDR3 sequence: CASNRDNQPQHF. In DNA, the CDR3 is TGTGCCAGCAACAGGGATAATCAGCCCCAGCATTTT.

This clone appeared a few times. The V and J genes are TRBV2 and TRBJ1-1; D is uncertain. Germline V gene data show CDR1 as SNHLY and CDR2 as FYNNEI. The length of the CDR3 is 14 residues. Trimming left V 6 bases short and J 3 bases short, with 14 bases between. CDR3 sequence: CASREGFRDTEAFF. The CDR3 DNA reads as TGTGCCAGCAGAGAGGGCTTCAGAGACACTGAAGCTTTCTTT.

The rearrangement links TRBV2 to TRBJ2-1; 9 bases are shared with TRBD1. CDR1 is SNHLY, CDR2 FYNNEI, per germline. The V and J ends lost 11 bases and 2 bases, in that order; junction bases with no gene match: 4. CDR3 length equals 13 residues. For the CDR3, the DNA is TGTGCCGGACGACAGGGGGCCTACAATGAGCAGTTCTTC. It yields the protein CAGRQGAYNEQFF.

This clone has only a few counts. The rearrangement links TRBV5-4 to TRBJ2-5; tentatively, D is TRBD1 (6 bases). Trimming pared 4 bases from V and 2 bases from J, leaving 12 bases between. The germline V gene has CDR1 SGHNT and CDR2 YYREEE (reference sequence). The CDR3 contains 14 residues. In DNA, the CDR3 is TGTGCCAGCAGCACCGGACAGATGCAAGAGACCCAGTACTTC. Translating gives CASSTGQMQETQYF. Full variable domain (remainder filled in from reference TRBV5-4 and TRBJ2-5): ETGVTQSPTHLIKTRGQQVTLRCSSQSGHNTVSWYQQALGQGPQFIFQYYREEENGRGNFPPRFSGLQFPNYSSELNVNALELDDSALYLCASSTGQMQETQYFGPGTRLLVL.

This clone was seen once. V usage is TRBV4-1 and J usage is TRBJ2-5; tentative D call: TRBD2 (7 bases). Germline V lookup: CDR1 MGHRA, CDR2 YSYEKL. The CDR3 runs to 13 residues. Trimming stripped 5 bases from V and 6 bases from J, with 13 bases between. The CDR3 loop reads CASSGGATKTQYF. The DNA for the CDR3 is TGCGCCAGCAGCGGGGGGGCCACGAAGACCCAGTACTTC.

This sequence joins TRBV6-6 and TRBJ1-2; no reliable D call. Germline CDR1 is MNHNY and CDR2 is SVGAGI (reference sequence). The ends were cut back, 0 bases at V and 5 bases at J, with 10 bases in the middle. CDR3 length equals 14 residues. The CDR3 sequence is CASSYSYGAYGYTF. In DNA, the CDR3 is TGTGCCAGCAGTTACTCATATGGTGCTTATGGCTACACCTTC.

The V gene is TRBV5-6, the J gene TRBJ2-7; no clear D gene. The CDR3 is made up of 13 amino acids. Trimming shortened V by 4 bases and J by 6 bases, and 14 bases separated the two germline ends. Germline values: CDR1 SGHDT, CDR2 YYEEEE. This CDR3 is CASSKPPGFEQYF. The CDR3 DNA is TGTGCCAGCAGCAAACCCCCAGGCTTCGAGCAGTACTTC.

V usage is TRBV30 and J usage is TRBJ2-5; the D gene is possibly TRBD1 (6 bases). The V end was cut by 4 bases, the J end by 5 bases, with 14 bases between. The CDR3 is 13 amino acids. CDR1 and CDR2 from the germline V gene are GTSNPN and SVGIG (reference sequence). CDR3 bases: TGTGCCTGGACTCTCAGGGGCCTGGAGACCCAGTACTTC. Its protein product is CAWTLRGLETQYF. The variable domain in full, completed from reference TRBV30 and TRBJ2-5, reads SQTIHQWPATLVQPVGSPLSLECTVEGTSNPNLYWYRQAAGRGLQLLFYSVGIGQISSEVPQNLSASRPQDRQFILSSKKLLLSDSGFYLCAWTLRGLETQYFGPGTRLLVL.

The V gene is TRBV27, the J gene TRBJ1-6; no reliable D call. V dropped 4 bases and J dropped 14 bases, with 21 bases sitting between them. The germline V gene has CDR1 MNHEY and CDR2 SMNVEV (reference sequence). The CDR3 is 15 residues long. This chain's CDR3 is CASSSRGLTLNALHF. CDR3 DNA sequence: TGTGCCAGCAGTTCCCGCGGCCTGACTTTAAACGCCCTCCACTTT.

This chain connects TRBV19 to TRBJ1-1; 7 bases align to TRBD1. Germline V gene sequence: CDR1 LNHDA, CDR2 SQIVND (reference sequence). CDR3 length equals 14 residues. Trimming at V came to 4 bases and at J to 4 bases, leaving 6 bases not matched to a gene. CDR3 in DNA: TGTGCCAGTAGTAAGTCACAGGGGAGCACTGAAGCTTTCTTT. Translating gives CASSKSQGSTEAFF.

The CDR3 DNA reads TGTGCCAGTAGTATAGGGGACGGCGAAAATGAAAAACTGTTTTTT. Translated, it gives CASSIGDGENEKLFF. J is TRBJ1-4 and V is TRBV19; maybe TRBD1 (5 bases). Germline values: CDR1 LNHDA, CDR2 SQIVND (reference sequence). V shed 1 base and J shed 5 bases, with 11 bases lying between them. The CDR3 length is 15 residues.

The chain employs TRBV19 and TRBJ2-7; the match to TRBD2 covers 8 bases. V lost 7 bases and J lost 2; bases outside the gene matches: 4. Per the germline V gene, CDR1 is LNHDA and CDR2 is SQIVND (reference sequence). This CDR3 has 13 amino acids. CDR3: CASKAGGTYEQYF. The CDR3 DNA reads TGTGCCAGTAAGGCGGGGGGCACCTACGAGCAGTACTTC.

The V gene is TRBV6-5, the J gene TRBJ2-2; possibly TRBD2 for D (6 bases). Trimming left V 8 bases short and J 4 bases short, with 14 bases between. Germline V gives CDR1 MNHEY, CDR2 SVGAGI. The CDR3 extends over 14 amino acids. CDR3: CASQGGVGTGELFF. The CDR3 nucleotides read TGTGCCAGCCAAGGAGGGGTGGGCACCGGGGAGCTGTTTTTT.

This clone ranks as medium-sized. The chain uses TRBV27 and TRBJ1-6, with a possible D match to TRBD1 (6 bases). Trimming took 7 bases from V and 6 from J, leaving 19 bases between them. The CDR3 consists of 16 residues. Per germline, CDR1 MNHEY and CDR2 SMNVEV (reference sequence). The chain's CDR3 is CASNTYTGLGNSPLHF. CDR3 nucleotides: TGTGCCAGCAATACCTACACAGGGTTGGGTAATTCACCCCTCCACTTT.